This T cell receptor (beta chain) was sequenced for a study of control samples from healthy donors and cancer patients. TCRdb's table, derived via immunoSEQ multiplex PCR, lists solely in-frame clones and lacks some. The sample consists of about 170,000 clones, about 86% of them appearing once. J lost 2 bases, V lost 5 bases, and 5 bases had no gene match. The CDR3 has 15 amino acids. The germline V gene encodes CDR1 MNHEY and CDR2 SMNVEV (reference sequence). The TCR sequence derives from a woman younger than 45 in good health. The sequencing input was blood. The chain couples TRBV27 to TRBJ1-2; TRBD1 matches 10 bases. This chain's CDR3 is CASSIRTGGNYGYTF. The CDR3 DNA is TGTGCCAGCAGTATCCGGACAGGGGGGAACTATGGCTACACCTTC.